This T cell receptor beta chain is from a study of blood T cells in healthy people across ages. A J-beta primer mix and a sample-barcoded 5' primer were used in a second PCR of roughly 6 to 12 cycles. One entry per CDR3 protein, called by TCRdb with MiXCR from the 5' RACE reads. The sample carries roughly 830,000 distinct CDR3 sequences, less than 80% recorded once. Germline CDR1 and CDR2: SGHDN and FVKESK. Trimming removed 6 bases from V and 1 base from J, with 11 bases in between. The CDR3 has 14 residues. The J gene is TRBJ2-3, the V gene TRBV14, with a tentative D call TRBD2 (5 bases). This TCR derives from a man younger than 40 in good health. The specimen sequenced was blood. This chain's CDR3 is CASSRVGGTDTQYF. The DNA for the CDR3 is TGTGCCAGCAGTCGGGTCGGGGGCACAGATACGCAGTATTTT.